The rows below give T cell receptor beta chains drawn from one sample of a study of CD8 T cells in ankylosing spondylitis. TCRdb re-called the 5' RACE reads with MiXCR, one entry per CDR3 protein. The sample has 300,000 to 350,000 distinct CDR3 sequences, around 20% seen once. The sample comprised blood, either unsorted or a sorted T cell fraction (not recorded which). The receptors here all came from a female donor with ankylosing spondylitis or in good health (not recorded which). The CDR3 runs from the conserved cysteine through the conserved F or W. The D gene is left open where the match is weak. Rows give clone size only sometimes, using once, few, many, or a class for an expanded clone.

V	size	J	D	CDR3	DNA
TRBV15	few	TRBJ1-1	NA	CATSRERVTEAFF	TGTGCCACCAGCAGAGAACGGGTTACTGAAGCTTTCTTT
TRBV5-5	NA	TRBJ1-5	TRBD1	CASSLGQGAGPQHF	TGTGCCAGCAGCTTGGGACAGGGGGCCGGCCCCCAGCATTTT
TRBV14	few	TRBJ2-5	NA	CASSQGTVSQETQYF	TGTGCCAGCAGCCAAGGTACAGTCTCCCAAGAGACCCAGTACTTC
TRBV12-3/TRBV12-4	NA	TRBJ2-1	NA	CASSLAPDRWAYNEQFF	TGTGCCAGCAGTTTAGCCCCCGACAGGTGGGCTTACAATGAGCAGTTCTTC
TRBV5-1	few	TRBJ2-5	TRBD2	CASSIPGLAEQETQYF	TGCGCCAGCAGCATTCCGGGACTAGCGGAACAAGAGACCCAGTACTTC
TRBV20-1	few	TRBJ2-4	NA	CSARSELGPKNIQYF	TGCAGTGCTAGGAGTGAGTTAGGGCCCAAAAACATTCAGTACTTC
TRBV20-1	once	TRBJ2-7	NA	CSARDLRQGYSYEQYF	TGCAGTGCTAGAGATCTGAGGCAGGGGTACTCCTACGAGCAGTACTTC
TRBV20-1	few	TRBJ2-1	TRBD1	CSARNDRARREYYNEQFF	TGCAGTGCCCGAAATGACAGGGCCCGACGGGAATACTACAATGAGCAGTTCTTC
TRBV29-1	few	TRBJ2-7	NA	CSVEGTGTNEQYF	TGCAGCGTTGAAGGGACAGGGACTAACGAGCAGTACTTC
TRBV7-2	NA	TRBJ2-7	TRBD1	CASSPTGSGVDYEQYF	TGTGCCAGCAGCCCGACAGGGAGCGGTGTTGACTACGAGCAGTACTTC
TRBV20-1	few	TRBJ1-5	TRBD1	CSAMGQNNQPQHF	TGCAGTGCTATGGGACAGAACAATCAGCCCCAGCATTTT
TRBV4-3	NA	TRBJ2-2	TRBD1	CASSQGQGPTGELFF	TGCGCCAGCAGCCAAGGACAGGGACCCACCGGGGAGCTGTTTTTT
TRBV5-5	few	TRBJ2-7	TRBD2	CASSGAGTSYEQYF	TGTGCCAGCAGCGGAGCAGGGACTAGCTACGAGCAGTACTTC
TRBV5-1	NA	TRBJ2-3	NA	CASSLGGFSTDTQYF	TGCGCCAGCAGCTTGGGCGGCTTTAGCACAGATACGCAGTATTTT
TRBV12-3/TRBV12-4	many	TRBJ2-4	TRBD2	CASRGLAGGPGIKNIQYF	TGTGCCAGCAGGGGACTAGCGGGAGGGCCAGGTATCAAAAACATTCAGTACTTC
TRBV10-2	NA	TRBJ1-2	NA	CASSGSDSLSKGYGYTF	TGCGCCAGCAGTGGATCGGACAGCCTGTCGAAAGGGTATGGCTACACCTTC
TRBV12-3/TRBV12-4	few	TRBJ1-1	NA	CASSPRGMNTEAFF	TGTGCCAGCAGCCCCAGGGGCATGAACACTGAAGCTTTCTTT
TRBV12-3/TRBV12-4	few	TRBJ2-1	TRBD2	CASSFSGRGGNEQFF	TGTGCCAGCAGTTTTAGCGGGAGGGGTGGAAATGAGCAGTTCTTC
TRBV29-1	many	TRBJ2-3	NA	CSAPGRKKTDGTDTQYF	TGCAGCGCCCCCGGGAGAAAAAAGACTGACGGCACAGATACGCAGTATTTT
TRBV29-1	NA	TRBJ2-7	TRBD1	CSVSRDRIYEQYF	TGCAGCGTGAGCCGGGACAGGATCTACGAGCAGTACTTC
TRBV20-1	few	TRBJ2-1	NA	CSAERAYNEQFF	TGCAGTGCTGAGAGGGCCTACAATGAGCAGTTCTTC
TRBV7-2	few	TRBJ2-7	NA	CAAGSGQYF	TGTGCTGCGGGGTCGGGGCAGTACTTC
TRBV12-3/TRBV12-4	many	TRBJ2-1	TRBD2	CASSLRTSGRDEQFF	TGTGCCAGCAGTTTGAGGACTAGCGGGAGAGATGAGCAGTTCTTC
TRBV25-1	NA	TRBJ2-2	NA	CASSAGSGELFF	TGTGCCAGCAGTGCTGGAAGCGGGGAGCTGTTTTTT
TRBV7-2	few	TRBJ2-1	NA	CASSLAGPEFF	TGTGCCAGCAGCTTAGCGGGGCCTGAGTTCTTC
TRBV29-1	NA	TRBJ2-7	TRBD1	CSANSGTGVTYEQYF	TGCAGCGCCAACTCCGGGACAGGGGTCACCTACGAGCAGTACTTC
TRBV5-1	few	TRBJ2-7	TRBD1	CASSRQGSSSAYEQYF	TGCGCCAGCAGCCGACAGGGGTCCTCGTCCGCCTACGAGCAGTACTTC
TRBV28	NA	TRBJ2-7	TRBD2	CASSDVAWEGGYYEQYF	TGTGCCAGCAGCGACGTAGCGTGGGAGGGAGGTTATTACGAGCAGTACTTC
TRBV12-3/TRBV12-4	NA	TRBJ2-7	TRBD2	CASSPPSLAGAYEQYF	TGTGCCAGCAGTCCCCCTTCACTAGCGGGGGCCTACGAGCAGTACTTC
TRBV6-1	NA	TRBJ2-7	TRBD2	CASTTGGANYEQYF	TGTGCCAGCACCACGGGAGGGGCTAACTACGAGCAGTACTTC
TRBV2	NA	TRBJ2-1	NA	CASSEFKSGDF	TGTGCCAGCAGTGAATTTAAGAGTGGGGACTTC
TRBV20-1	NA	TRBJ2-1	NA	CSARDLARVPSYNEQFF	TGCAGTGCTAGAGACCTTGCTAGGGTACCCTCCTACAATGAGCAGTTCTTC